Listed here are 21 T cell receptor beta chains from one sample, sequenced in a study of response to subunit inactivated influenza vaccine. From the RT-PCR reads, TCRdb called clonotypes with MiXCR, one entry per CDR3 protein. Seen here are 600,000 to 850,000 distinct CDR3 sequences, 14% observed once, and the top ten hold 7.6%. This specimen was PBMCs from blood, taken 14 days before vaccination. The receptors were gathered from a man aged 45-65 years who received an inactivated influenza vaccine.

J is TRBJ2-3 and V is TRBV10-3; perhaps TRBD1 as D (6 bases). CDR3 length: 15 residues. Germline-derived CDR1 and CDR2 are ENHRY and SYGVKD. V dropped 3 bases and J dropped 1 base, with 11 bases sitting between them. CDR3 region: CAISEGGTRTDTQYF. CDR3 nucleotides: TGTGCCATCAGTGAAGGGGGTACCCGCACAGATACGCAGTATTTT.

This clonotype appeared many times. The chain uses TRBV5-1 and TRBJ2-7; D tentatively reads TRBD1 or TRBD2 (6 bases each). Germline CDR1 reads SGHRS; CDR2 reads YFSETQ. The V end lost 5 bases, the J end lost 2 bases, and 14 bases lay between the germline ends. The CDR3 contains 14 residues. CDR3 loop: CASRNSGEAYEQYF. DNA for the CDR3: TGCGCCAGCAGAAATTCAGGGGAGGCCTACGAGCAGTACTTC.

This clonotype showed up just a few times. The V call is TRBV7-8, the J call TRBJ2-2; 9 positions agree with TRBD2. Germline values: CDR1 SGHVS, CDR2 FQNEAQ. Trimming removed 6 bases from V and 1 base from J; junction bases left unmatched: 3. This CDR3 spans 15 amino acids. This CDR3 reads CASSPRGGNTGELFF. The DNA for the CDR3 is TGTGCCAGCAGTCCGCGGGGGGGGAACACCGGGGAGCTGTTTTTT.

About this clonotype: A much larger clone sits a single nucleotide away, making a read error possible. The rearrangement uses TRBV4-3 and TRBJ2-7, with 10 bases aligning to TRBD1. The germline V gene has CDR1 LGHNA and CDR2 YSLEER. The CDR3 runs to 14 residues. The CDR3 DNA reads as TGTGCCAGCAGCCACGGGACAGGGGCCTACGAGCAGTACTTC. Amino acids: CASSHGTGAYEQYF.

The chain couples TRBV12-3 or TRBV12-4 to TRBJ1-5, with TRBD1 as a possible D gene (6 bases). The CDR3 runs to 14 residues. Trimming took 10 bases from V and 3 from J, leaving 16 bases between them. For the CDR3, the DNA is TGTGCCACCCAGGACAGTGGGGTCAATCAGCCCCAGCATTTT. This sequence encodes CATQDSGVNQPQHF.

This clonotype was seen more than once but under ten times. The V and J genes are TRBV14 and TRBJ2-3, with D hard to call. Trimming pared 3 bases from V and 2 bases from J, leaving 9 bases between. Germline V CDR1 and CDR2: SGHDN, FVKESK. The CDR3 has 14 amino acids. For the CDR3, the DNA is TGTGCCAGCAGCCAGAGGATCCACACAGATACGCAGTATTTT. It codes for CASSQRIHTDTQYF. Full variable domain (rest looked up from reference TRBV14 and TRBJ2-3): EAGVTQFPSHSVIEKGQTVTLRCDPISGHDNLYWYRRVMGKEIKFLLHFVKESKQDESGMPNNRFLAERTGGTYSTLKVQPAELEDSGVYFCASSQRIHTDTQYFGPGTRLTVL.

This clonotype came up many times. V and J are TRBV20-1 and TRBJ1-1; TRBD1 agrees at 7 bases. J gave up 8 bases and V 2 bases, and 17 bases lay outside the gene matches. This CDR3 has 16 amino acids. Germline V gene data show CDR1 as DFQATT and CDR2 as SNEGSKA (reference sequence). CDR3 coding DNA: TGCAGTGCTAGACAGGGGGGACGGCGGTTGGGCTTCGAAGCTTTCTTT. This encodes CSARQGGRRLGFEAFF.

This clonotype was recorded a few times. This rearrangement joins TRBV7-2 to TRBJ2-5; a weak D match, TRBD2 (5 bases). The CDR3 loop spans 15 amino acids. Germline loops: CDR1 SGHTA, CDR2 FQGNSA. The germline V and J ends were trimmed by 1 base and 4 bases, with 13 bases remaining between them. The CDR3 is CASSLVSSSPETQYF. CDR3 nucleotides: TGTGCCAGCAGCTTAGTGAGTTCTAGCCCAGAGACCCAGTACTTC.

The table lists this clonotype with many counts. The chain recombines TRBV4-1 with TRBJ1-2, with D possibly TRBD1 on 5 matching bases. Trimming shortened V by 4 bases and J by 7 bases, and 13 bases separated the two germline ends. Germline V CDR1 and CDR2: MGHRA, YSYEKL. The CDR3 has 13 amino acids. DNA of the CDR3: TGCGCCAGCAGCCGTCCAGGGCCAGGTGGCTACACCTTC. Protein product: CASSRPGPGGYTF.

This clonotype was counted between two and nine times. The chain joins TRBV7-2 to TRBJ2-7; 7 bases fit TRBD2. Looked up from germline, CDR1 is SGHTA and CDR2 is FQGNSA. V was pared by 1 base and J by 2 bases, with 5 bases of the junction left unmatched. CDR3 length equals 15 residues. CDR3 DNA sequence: TGTGCCAGCAGCTTAGTAAAGCGGGACCCCTACGAGCAGTACTTC. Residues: CASSLVKRDPYEQYF.

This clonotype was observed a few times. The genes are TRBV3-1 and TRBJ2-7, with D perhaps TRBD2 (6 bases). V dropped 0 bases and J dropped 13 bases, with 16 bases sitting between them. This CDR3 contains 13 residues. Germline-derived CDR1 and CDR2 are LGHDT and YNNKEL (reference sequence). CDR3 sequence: CASSQDWDSLLYF. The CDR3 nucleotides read TGTGCCAGCAGCCAAGATTGGGACTCTCTGCTTTACTTC.

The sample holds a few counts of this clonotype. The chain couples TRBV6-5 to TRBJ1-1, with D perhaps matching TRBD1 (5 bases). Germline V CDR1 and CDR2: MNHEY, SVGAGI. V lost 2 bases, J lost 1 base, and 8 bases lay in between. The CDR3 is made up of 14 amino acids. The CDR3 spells CASSYGQGNTEAFF. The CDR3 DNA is TGTGCCAGCAGTTACGGGCAGGGGAACACTGAAGCTTTCTTT.

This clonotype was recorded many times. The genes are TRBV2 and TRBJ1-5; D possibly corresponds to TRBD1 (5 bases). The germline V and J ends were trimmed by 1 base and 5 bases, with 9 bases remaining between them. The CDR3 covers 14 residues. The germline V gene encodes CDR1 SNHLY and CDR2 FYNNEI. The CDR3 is CASSEVGEYQPQHF. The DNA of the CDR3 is TGTGCCAGCAGTGAAGTGGGGGAGTATCAGCCCCAGCATTTT.

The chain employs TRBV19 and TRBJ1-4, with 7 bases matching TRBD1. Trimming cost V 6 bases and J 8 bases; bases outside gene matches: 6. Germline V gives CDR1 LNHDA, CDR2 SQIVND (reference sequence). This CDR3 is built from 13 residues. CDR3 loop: CASSPDRVEKLFF. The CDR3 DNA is TGTGCCAGTAGCCCAGACAGGGTCGAAAAACTGTTTTTT.

CDR3 protein: CSASPLTGGYEQYF. For the CDR3, the DNA is TGCAGTGCTAGTCCCCTGACAGGGGGTTACGAGCAGTACTTC. The chain joins TRBV20-1 to TRBJ2-7; 9 bases match TRBD1. Germline assignment: CDR1 DFQATT and CDR2 SNEGSKA (reference sequence). There are 14 residues in the CDR3. Trimming took 3 bases from V and 4 from J; bases not matched to a gene: 7.

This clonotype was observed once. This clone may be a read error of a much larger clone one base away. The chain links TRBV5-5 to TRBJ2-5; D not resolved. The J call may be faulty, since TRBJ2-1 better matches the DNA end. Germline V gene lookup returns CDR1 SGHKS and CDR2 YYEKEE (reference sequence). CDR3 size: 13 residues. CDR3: CASSGVTEETQFF. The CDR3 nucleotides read TGTGCCAGCAGCGGGGTTACCGAAGAGACCCAGTTCTTC.

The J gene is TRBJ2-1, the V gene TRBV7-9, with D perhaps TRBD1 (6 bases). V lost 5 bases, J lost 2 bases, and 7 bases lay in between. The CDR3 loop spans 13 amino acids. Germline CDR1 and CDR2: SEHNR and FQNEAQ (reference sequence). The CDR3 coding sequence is TGTGCCAGCAGCCACAGGGCCTACAATGAGCAGTTCTTC. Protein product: CASSHRAYNEQFF. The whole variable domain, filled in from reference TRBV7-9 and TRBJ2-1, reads DTGVSQNPRHKITKRGQNVTFRCDPISEHNRLYWYRQTLGQGPEFLTYFQNEAQLEKSRLLSDRFSAERPKGSFSTLEIQRTEQGDSAMYLCASSHRAYNEQFFGPGTRLTVL.

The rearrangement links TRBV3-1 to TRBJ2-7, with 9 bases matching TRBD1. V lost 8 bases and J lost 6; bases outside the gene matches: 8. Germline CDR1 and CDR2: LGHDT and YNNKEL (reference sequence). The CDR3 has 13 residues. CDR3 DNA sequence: TGTGCCAGCGGTCCCGGGACAGGGTCCGAGCAGTACTTC. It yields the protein CASGPGTGSEQYF.

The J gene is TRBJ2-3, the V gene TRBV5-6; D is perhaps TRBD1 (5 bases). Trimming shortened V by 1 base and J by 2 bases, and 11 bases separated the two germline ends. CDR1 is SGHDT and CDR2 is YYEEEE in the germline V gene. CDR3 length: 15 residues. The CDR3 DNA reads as TGTGCCAGCAGCTTGACAGGAATAGTCACAGATACGCAGTATTTT. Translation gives CASSLTGIVTDTQYF.

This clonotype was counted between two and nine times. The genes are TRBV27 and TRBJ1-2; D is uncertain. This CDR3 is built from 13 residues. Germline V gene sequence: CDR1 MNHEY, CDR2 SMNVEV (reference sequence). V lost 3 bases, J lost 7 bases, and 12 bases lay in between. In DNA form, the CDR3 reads TGTGCCAGCAGTTTGAGTGGCGGTGGTGGCTACACCTTC. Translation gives CASSLSGGGGYTF.

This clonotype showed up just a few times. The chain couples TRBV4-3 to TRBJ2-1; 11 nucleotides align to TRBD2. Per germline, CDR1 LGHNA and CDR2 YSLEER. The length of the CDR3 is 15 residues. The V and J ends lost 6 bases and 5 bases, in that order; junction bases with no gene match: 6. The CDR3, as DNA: TGCGCCAGCAGGTCTAGCGGGAGGCTTGACAATGAGCAGTTCTTC. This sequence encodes CASRSSGRLDNEQFF.